The present T cell receptor (beta chain) was sequenced within a study of cytomegalovirus exposure and HLA in healthy donors. The study ran its PCR with 60 Vbeta and 13 Jbeta primers. Assay: immunoSEQ multiplex PCR; the TCRdb copy retains only in-frame clones and omits some. The table includes 65,000 to 90,000 clones, approximately 80% detected once. Trimming stripped 3 bases from V and 4 bases from J, with 16 bases between. This CDR3 spans 14 amino acids. Looked up from germline, CDR1 is SQVTM and CDR2 is ANQGSEA. This clone has a single count. The sample comprised PBMCs. This chain uses TRBV29-1 with TRBJ2-7; D not certain. This TCR was sampled from a middle-aged man in good health and CMV-seronegative. The CDR3 protein is CSVEWRGESYEQYF. The CDR3 DNA follows: TGCAGCGTTGAGTGGAGAGGCGAGTCGTACGAGCAGTACTTC.